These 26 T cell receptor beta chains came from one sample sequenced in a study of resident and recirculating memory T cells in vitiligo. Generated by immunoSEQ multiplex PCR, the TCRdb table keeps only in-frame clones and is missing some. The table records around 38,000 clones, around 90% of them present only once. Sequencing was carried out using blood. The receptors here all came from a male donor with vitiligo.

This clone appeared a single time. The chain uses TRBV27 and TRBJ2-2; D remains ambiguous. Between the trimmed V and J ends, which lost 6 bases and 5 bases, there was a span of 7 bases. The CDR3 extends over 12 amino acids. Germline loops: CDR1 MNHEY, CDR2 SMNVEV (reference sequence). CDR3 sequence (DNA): TGTGCCAGCAGCCAACTTACCGGGGAGCTGTTTTTT. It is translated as CASSQLTGELFF.

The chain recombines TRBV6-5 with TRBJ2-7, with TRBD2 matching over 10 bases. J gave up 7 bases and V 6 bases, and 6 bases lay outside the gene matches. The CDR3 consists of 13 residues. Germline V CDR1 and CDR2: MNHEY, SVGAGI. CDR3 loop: CASSQRGGSEQYF. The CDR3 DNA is TGTGCCAGCAGCCAGCGGGGGGGCAGTGAGCAGTACTTC.

The CDR3 DNA is TGCGCCAGCAGCAGCCGGGACGTAGGGAGGGGCGGGGAGCTGTTTTTT. As protein: CASSSRDVGRGGELFF. The chain combines TRBV4-1 with TRBJ2-2; 7 bases agree with TRBD2. V shed 5 bases and J 7 bases; nucleotides not matched to a gene: 13. The germline CDR1 and CDR2 sequences are MGHRA and YSYEKL. This CDR3 has 16 amino acids.

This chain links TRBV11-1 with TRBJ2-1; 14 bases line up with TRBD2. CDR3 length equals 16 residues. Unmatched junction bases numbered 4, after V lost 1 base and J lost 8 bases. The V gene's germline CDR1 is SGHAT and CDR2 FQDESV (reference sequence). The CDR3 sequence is CASSLGLAGGLDEQFF. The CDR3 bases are TGTGCCAGCAGCTTAGGACTAGCGGGGGGGCTCGATGAGCAGTTCTTC.

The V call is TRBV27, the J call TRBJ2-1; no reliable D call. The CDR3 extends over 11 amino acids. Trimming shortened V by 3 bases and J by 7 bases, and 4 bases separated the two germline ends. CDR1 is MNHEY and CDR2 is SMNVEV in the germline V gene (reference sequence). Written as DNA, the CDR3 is TGTGCCAGCAGTTTTATGAATGAGCAGTTCTTC. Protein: CASSFMNEQFF.

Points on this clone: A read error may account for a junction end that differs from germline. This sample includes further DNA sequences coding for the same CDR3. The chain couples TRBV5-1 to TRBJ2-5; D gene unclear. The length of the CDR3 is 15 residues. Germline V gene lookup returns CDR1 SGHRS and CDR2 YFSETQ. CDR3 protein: CASSFASGSQETQYF. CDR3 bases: TGCGCTAGCAGCTTCGCTAGTGGCTCCCAAGAGACCCAGTACTTC. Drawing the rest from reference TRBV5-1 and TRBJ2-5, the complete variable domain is KAGVTQTPRYLIKTRGQQVTLSCSPISGHRSVSWYQQTPGQGLQFLFEYFSETQRNKGNFPGRFSGRQFSNSRSEMNVSTLELGDSALYLCASSFASGSQETQYFGPGTRLLVL.

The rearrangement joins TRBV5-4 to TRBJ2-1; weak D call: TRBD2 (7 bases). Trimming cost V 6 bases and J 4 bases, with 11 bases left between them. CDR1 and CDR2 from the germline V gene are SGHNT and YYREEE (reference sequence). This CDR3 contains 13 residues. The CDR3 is CASIGGPYNEQFF. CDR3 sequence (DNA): TGTGCCAGCATCGGGGGGCCTTACAATGAGCAGTTCTTC.

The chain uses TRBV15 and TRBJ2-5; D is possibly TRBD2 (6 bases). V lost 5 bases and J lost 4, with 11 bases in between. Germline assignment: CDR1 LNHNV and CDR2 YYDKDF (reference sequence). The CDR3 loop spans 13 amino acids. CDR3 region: CATSSVGGETQYF. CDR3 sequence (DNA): TGTGCCACCAGCTCGGTGGGGGGAGAGACCCAGTACTTC.

The CDR3, as DNA: TGCGCCAGCAGCCAGACTAGCGCGAACTACAATGAGCAGTTCTTC. Amino acids: CASSQTSANYNEQFF. The V call is TRBV4-3, the J call TRBJ2-1, with TRBD2 matching over 8 bases. The germline CDR1 and CDR2 sequences are LGHNA and YSLEER. The CDR3 sequence is 15 residues long. V shed 3 bases and J 3 bases; nucleotides not matched to a gene: 4.

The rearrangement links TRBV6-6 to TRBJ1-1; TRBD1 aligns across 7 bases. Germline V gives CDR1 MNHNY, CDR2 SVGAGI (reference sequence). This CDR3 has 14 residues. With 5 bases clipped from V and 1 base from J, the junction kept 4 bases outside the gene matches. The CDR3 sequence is CASSTTGANTEAFF. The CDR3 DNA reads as TGTGCCAGCAGTACCACAGGGGCGAACACTGAAGCTTTCTTT.

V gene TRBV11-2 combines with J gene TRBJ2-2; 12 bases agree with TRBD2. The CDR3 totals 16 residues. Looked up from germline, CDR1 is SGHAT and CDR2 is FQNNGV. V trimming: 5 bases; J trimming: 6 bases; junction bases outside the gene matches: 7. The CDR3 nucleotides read TGTGCCAGCAGCCTACGGACTAGCGGGGAGTCCGGGGAGCTGTTTTTT. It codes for CASSLRTSGESGELFF.

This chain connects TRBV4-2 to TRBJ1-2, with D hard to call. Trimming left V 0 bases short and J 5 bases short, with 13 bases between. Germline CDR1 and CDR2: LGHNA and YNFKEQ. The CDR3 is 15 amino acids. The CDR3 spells CASSQDDSVSYGYTF. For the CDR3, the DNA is TGTGCCAGCAGCCAAGATGATTCGGTCTCATATGGCTACACCTTC.

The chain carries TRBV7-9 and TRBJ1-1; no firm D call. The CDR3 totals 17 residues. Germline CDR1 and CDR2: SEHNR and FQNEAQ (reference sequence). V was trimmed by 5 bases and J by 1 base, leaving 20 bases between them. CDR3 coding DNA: TGTGCCAGCAGCGCTCTTGGGCGGGGTTCAAAGAACACTGAAGCTTTCTTT. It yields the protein CASSALGRGSKNTEAFF.

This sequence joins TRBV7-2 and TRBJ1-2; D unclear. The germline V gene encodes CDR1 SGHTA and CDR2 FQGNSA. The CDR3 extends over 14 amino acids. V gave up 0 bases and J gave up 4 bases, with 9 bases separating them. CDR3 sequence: CASSLAQATYGYTF. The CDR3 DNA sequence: TGTGCCAGCAGCTTAGCGCAGGCTACCTATGGCTACACCTTC.

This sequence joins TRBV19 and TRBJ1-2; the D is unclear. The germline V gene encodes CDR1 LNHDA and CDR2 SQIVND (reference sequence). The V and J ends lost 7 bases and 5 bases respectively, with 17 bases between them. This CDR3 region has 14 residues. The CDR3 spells CASTLFLTGYGYTF. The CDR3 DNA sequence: TGTGCCAGTACCCTGTTCCTCACCGGTTATGGCTACACCTTC.

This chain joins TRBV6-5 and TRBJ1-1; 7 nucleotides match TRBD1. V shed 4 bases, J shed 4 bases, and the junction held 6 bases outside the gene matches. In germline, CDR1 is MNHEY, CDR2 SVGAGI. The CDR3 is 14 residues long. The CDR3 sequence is CASSFSRGVTEAFF. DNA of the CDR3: TGTGCCAGCAGTTTCTCCAGGGGGGTCACTGAAGCTTTCTTT.

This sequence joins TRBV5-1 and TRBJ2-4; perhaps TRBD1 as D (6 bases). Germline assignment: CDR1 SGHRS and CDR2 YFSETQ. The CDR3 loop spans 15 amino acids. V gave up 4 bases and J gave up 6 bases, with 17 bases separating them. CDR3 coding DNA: TGCGCCAGCAGCGAACAGGGCGGGTCGGTAAACATTCAGTACTTC. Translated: CASSEQGGSVNIQYF.

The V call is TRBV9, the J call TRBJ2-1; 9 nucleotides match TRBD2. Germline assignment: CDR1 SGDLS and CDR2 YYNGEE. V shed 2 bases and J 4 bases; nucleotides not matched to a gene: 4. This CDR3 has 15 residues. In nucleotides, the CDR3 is TGTGCCAGCAGCGTGATAGCGGGGGAGTACAATGAGCAGTTCTTC. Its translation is CASSVIAGEYNEQFF.

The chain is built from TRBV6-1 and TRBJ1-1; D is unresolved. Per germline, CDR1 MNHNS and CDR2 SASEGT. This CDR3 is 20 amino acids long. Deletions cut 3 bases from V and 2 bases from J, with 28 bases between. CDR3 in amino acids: CASSEIVIVFPRPLNTEAFF. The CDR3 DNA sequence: TGTGCCAGCAGTGAGATTGTAATAGTCTTTCCCCGTCCCCTAAACACTGAAGCTTTCTTT.

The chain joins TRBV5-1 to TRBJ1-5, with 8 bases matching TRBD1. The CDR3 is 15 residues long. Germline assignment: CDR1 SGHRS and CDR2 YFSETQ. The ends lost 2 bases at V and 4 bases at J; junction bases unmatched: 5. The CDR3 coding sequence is TGCGCCAGCAGCTTTACAGGGGGTTCAAATCAGCCCCAGCATTTT. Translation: CASSFTGGSNQPQHF.

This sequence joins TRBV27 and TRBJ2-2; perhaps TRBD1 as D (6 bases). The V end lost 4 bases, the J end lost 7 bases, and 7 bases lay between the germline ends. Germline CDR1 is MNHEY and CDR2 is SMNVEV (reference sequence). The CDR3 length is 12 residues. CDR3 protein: CASSSGVGELFF. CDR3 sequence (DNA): TGTGCCAGCAGTTCAGGGGTCGGGGAGCTGTTTTTT.

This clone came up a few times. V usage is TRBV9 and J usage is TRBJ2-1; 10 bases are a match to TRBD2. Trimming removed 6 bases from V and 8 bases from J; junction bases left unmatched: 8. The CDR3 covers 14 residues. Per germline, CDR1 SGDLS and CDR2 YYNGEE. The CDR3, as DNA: TGTGCCAGCACCCCGGGACTAGCGTGGGATGAGCAGTTCTTC. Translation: CASTPGLAWDEQFF.

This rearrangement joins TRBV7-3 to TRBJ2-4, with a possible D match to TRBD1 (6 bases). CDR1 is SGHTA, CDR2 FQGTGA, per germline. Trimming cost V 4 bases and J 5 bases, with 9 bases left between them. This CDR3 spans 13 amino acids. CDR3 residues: CASSSTGQNIQYF. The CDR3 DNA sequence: TGTGCCAGCAGCTCGACAGGTCAAAACATTCAGTACTTC.

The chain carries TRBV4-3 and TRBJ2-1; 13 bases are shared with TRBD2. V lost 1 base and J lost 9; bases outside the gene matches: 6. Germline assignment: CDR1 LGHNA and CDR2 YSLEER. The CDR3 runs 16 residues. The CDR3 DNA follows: TGCGCCAGCAGCCAAGCAACTAGCGGGGGGGCTGGTGAGCAGTTCTTC. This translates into CASSQATSGGAGEQFF.

Here the CDR3 reads CSEQDWAGGNTEAFF. CDR3 nucleotides: TGCAGCGAGCAGGACTGGGCGGGAGGAAACACTGAAGCTTTCTTT. The V and J genes are TRBV29-1 and TRBJ1-1; no clear D. CDR1 and CDR2 (germline): SQVTM, ANQGSEA. V lost 7 bases to trimming and J lost 2 bases, with 20 bases between them. The CDR3 is made up of 15 amino acids.

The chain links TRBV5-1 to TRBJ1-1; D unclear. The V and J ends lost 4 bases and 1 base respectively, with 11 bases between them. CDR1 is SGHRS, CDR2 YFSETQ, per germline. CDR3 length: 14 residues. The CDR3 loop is CASSPSYRNTEAFF. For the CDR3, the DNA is TGCGCCAGCAGCCCCTCCTACAGGAACACTGAAGCTTTCTTT.